This entry is about one T cell receptor beta chain. Its antigen remains unidentified. CDR1 is SGHRS and CDR2 is YFSETQ in the germline V gene. The CDR3 is made up of 16 amino acids. With V trimmed by 3 bases and J by 1 base, 4 bases remained unmatched. The sample comes from a study of post-analysis software for immune sequencing data. Findings of the study overall: Five or six TRBV segments appeared more often in patients than in controls, and TRBV5-6, TRBV5-1 and TRBV20-1 were among these. The study found significantly lower normalized Chao1 diversity in multiple sclerosis patients than in controls.

Prepared TCR beta cDNA libraries contained unique molecular identifiers. Yield was around 500,000 cDNA molecules from 1 to 10 million T cells. In TCRdb, the PCR reads were re-called with MiXCR into one record per CDR3 protein. The sample carries about 540,000 distinct CDR3 sequences, 34% recorded once. The sample taken for sequencing was blood. The chain combines TRBV5-1 with TRBJ2-5, with 12 bases identical to TRBD2. The clonotype comes from a girl younger than 18 with multiple sclerosis. In nucleotides, the CDR3 is TGCGCCAGCAGCTGGACTAGCGGGGCCATCCAAGAGACCCAGTACTTC. This encodes CASSWTSGAIQETQYF.